Below, one T cell receptor (beta chain) is given with its context. The specificity of this receptor is unknown. No base quality values were provided; no much bigger clone lies one nucleotide off. V loses 5 bases, J loses 6 bases, and the germline ends lie 14 bases apart. The CDR3 covers 13 residues, taking in both the cysteine and the phenylalanine. Only the CDR3 DNA is retained, 39 bases long and in frame from the first base. As encoded in the germline V gene, CDR1 is SGHTA while CDR2 is FQGNSA. In the paper's terms, the time point label means: about 28 days (+/-7) after the second vaccine dose. According to the study, the label for this sample's treatment or condition signals: meningococcal conjugate vaccine given as trial control. The vaccinee samples were drawn from two UK trials, COV001 and COV002, one of which was a single-blind randomized controlled phase 2/3 trial testing AZD1222 (ChAdOx1 nCoV-19) in healthy adults. For TCRbeta chain sequencing, PBMC samples from trial participants were taken at day 0 and at day 28 after the second dose.

The CDR3 regions of human TCRbeta chains were subjected to immunosequencing. On the study's bioinformatics: Repertoire TCRs were checked for matches against a reference library of SARS-CoV-2-specific TCRs that had been generated using the MIRA antigen-specificity platform. Breadth was defined as the fraction of unique TCRs that were SARS-CoV-2-associated, and depth was defined as the fraction of total T cells that were SARS-CoV-2-associated. Each spike-specific TCR was assigned to its reactive spike region and to a CD4 or CD8 class using the MIRA data. Log10-transformed breadth and depth values were compared by one-way ANOVA with Sidak's multiple comparisons tests. TCRdb's version of the immuneACCESS table is confined to in-frame rearrangements and falls short of the full clone set. An unresolved V gene accounts for under half of the shortfall where checked; the remainder is of unknown origin. V, J and clone size reflect that table, while D and trimming were determined from the DNA. In this sample the table shows about 200,000 clones, roughly nine tenths of which occur a single time. The top ten hold roughly 4% of the sample.

The entry originates in a study of T cell responses to AZD1222 COVID-19 vaccine (dated by TCRdb to the early 2020s). Background for the entire study: TCR sequencing covered 233 trial participants: 200 to 220 given two doses of AZD1222 and about 26 given two doses of MenACWY control vaccine. Enrollment into the trials was organized by age into subgroups of 18-55, 56-69 and 70-plus years, and those subgroups contained approximately 150, 30 and 60 TCR-sequenced participants, respectively.

The full study reports these points: Only 5 to 7 AZD1222 recipients were SARS-CoV-2 seropositive at baseline, limiting conclusions about previously exposed vaccinees. Most participants were white British and females outnumbered males, and the authors suggested that clonal diversity may have been underestimated. Vaccine-associated CD4 TCRs spanned the whole spike protein, with dominant responses in regions 160-218 and 743-854. Reportedly, almost half of the unique spike-specific TCRs recognized epitopes lying outside the regions that are mutated in the B.1.351 and B.1.1.7 variants. A significant rise in spike-specific TCR breadth and depth was observed after two AZD1222 doses relative to day 0 and relative to MenACWY recipients. The 56-69-year group was small, and its depth increase did not reach significance, likely because of low power. No day 14 peak-response samples were available, so repertoires were characterized only after the peak T cell response.

The sequence links TRBV7-2 to TRBJ2-7, and perhaps TRBD1 as D gene, on 7 matching bases. The sequence was obtained from an adult who received the MenACWY meningococcal vaccine as a control. The material was peripheral blood, obtained 28 days after the second dose of the MenACWY control vaccine. The CDR3 in this case is CASSGQGGIEQYF. Here is the DNA: TGTGCCAGCAGCGGTCAGGGGGGCATCGAGCAGTACTTC.